Below are 23 T cell receptor beta chains sequenced from a single sample in a study of cytomegalovirus exposure and HLA in healthy donors. The PCR employed 60 Vbeta primers together with 13 Jbeta primers. TCRdb's table, derived via immunoSEQ multiplex PCR, lists solely in-frame clones and lacks some. Here the sample spans fewer than 200,000 clones, approximately 76% being singletons. Sequencing was performed on PBMCs. All receptors derive from a woman aged 18-29 years in good health and CMV-seropositive.

About this clone: This sample also contains other DNA sequences that code for the same CDR3. V usage is TRBV7-2 and J usage is TRBJ1-2; tentative D call: TRBD1 (5 bases). This CDR3 is 15 amino acids long. Germline V gives CDR1 SGHTA, CDR2 FQGNSA. The ends were cut back, 3 bases at V and 1 base at J, with 12 bases in the middle. The CDR3 sequence is CASSFRTRVNYGYTF. CDR3 DNA: TGTGCCAGCAGCTTCCGGACAAGAGTTAACTATGGCTACACCTTC.

The rearrangement joins TRBV5-4 to TRBJ1-6; 9 bases are a match to TRBD1. CDR3 length equals 14 residues. V lost 1 base to trimming and J lost 11 bases; unmatched junction nucleotides: 4. Germline V gene data show CDR1 as SGHNT and CDR2 as YYREEE (reference sequence). The CDR3 sequence is CASSLTGQGPPLHF. The CDR3 coding sequence is TGTGCCAGCAGCTTGACGGGACAGGGTCCACCCCTCCACTTT.

The gene calls are TRBV5-6 and TRBJ1-6, with 8 bases lining up with TRBD1. Per germline, CDR1 SGHDT and CDR2 YYEEEE. With 2 bases clipped from V and 8 bases from J, the junction kept 3 bases outside the gene matches. The CDR3 extends over 14 amino acids. The CDR3 DNA is TGTGCCAGCAGCTTCAACAGGGGGTATTCACCCCTCCACTTT. This translates into CASSFNRGYSPLHF.

A few counts support this clone. The gene calls are TRBV4-1 and TRBJ2-7; the D is unclear. The CDR3 totals 14 residues. CDR1 and CDR2 from the germline V gene are MGHRA and YSYEKL. V lost 1 base, J lost 2 bases, and 9 bases lay in between. For the CDR3, the DNA is TGCGCCAGCAGCCAAGGGGTGGGCGCCTACGAGCAGTACTTC. It encodes CASSQGVGAYEQYF.

The rearrangement uses TRBV5-6 and TRBJ2-2, with D maybe TRBD1 (5 bases). This CDR3 comprises 15 residues. Between the trimmed V and J ends, which lost 1 base and 4 bases, there was a span of 11 bases. In germline, CDR1 is SGHDT, CDR2 YYEEEE. CDR3 DNA: TGTGCCAGCAGCTTGAAGGGGTACCTCACCGGGGAGCTGTTTTTT. Translating gives CASSLKGYLTGELFF.

This clone was seen a few times. The chain joins TRBV6-5 to TRBJ2-7; 9 nucleotides agree with TRBD1. V lost 1 base, J lost 5 bases, and 3 bases stayed unmatched. The V gene's germline CDR1 is MNHEY and CDR2 SVGAGI. The CDR3 length is 14 residues. The chain's CDR3 is CASSYLDRGNEQYF. The CDR3, as DNA: TGTGCCAGCAGTTACTTGGACAGGGGCAACGAGCAGTACTTC.

This clone was counted only a few times. CDR3 sequence (DNA): TGTGCCAGTAGTATAGAGGAGGGGTTTAATGAAAAACTGTTTTTT. This encodes CASSIEEGFNEKLFF. The rearrangement uses TRBV19 and TRBJ1-4, with TRBD1 as a possible D gene (5 bases). The ends were cut back, 0 bases at V and 4 bases at J, with 9 bases in the middle. CDR3 length: 15 amino acids. CDR1 is LNHDA and CDR2 is SQIVND in the germline V gene (reference sequence). Full variable domain (outside the CDR3, taken from reference TRBV19 and TRBJ1-4): DGGITQSPKYLFRKEGQNVTLSCEQNLNHDAMYWYRQDPGQGLRLIYYSQIVNDFQKGDIAEGYSVSREKKESFPLTVTSAQKNPTAFYLCASSIEEGFNEKLFFGSGTQLSVL.

The sample holds a few counts of this clone. This sequence joins TRBV6-5 and TRBJ1-2; D call uncertain. The CDR3 spans 14 residues. The ends were cut back, 0 bases at V and 7 bases at J, with 12 bases in the middle. Looked up from germline, CDR1 is MNHEY and CDR2 is SVGAGI. The DNA of the CDR3 is TGTGCCAGCAGTTACTCAATGGGGAGGAGTGGCTACACCTTC. This encodes CASSYSMGRSGYTF.

This chain joins TRBV9 and TRBJ2-3, with a weak D call TRBD2 (6 bases). Looked up from germline, CDR1 is SGDLS and CDR2 is YYNGEE. The CDR3 length is 14 residues. V lost 6 bases to trimming and J lost 1 base, with 12 bases between them. The CDR3 spells CASTGSGGTDTQYF. The CDR3 coding sequence is TGTGCCAGCACAGGGTCGGGGGGCACAGATACGCAGTATTTT.

The chain combines TRBV27 with TRBJ1-2, with 9 bases lining up with TRBD1. Germline trimming cut 7 bases from V and 6 bases from J; bases unmatched to any gene: 15. The CDR3 extends over 16 amino acids. The V gene's germline CDR1 is MNHEY and CDR2 SMNVEV (reference sequence). The CDR3 nucleotides read TGTGCCAGCAAACTTACTCAGCTCGGGACAGGGCATGGCTACACCTTC. It specifies CASKLTQLGTGHGYTF.

The rearrangement uses TRBV6-6 and TRBJ1-1; the D is unclear. The length of the CDR3 is 11 residues. The germline V and J ends were trimmed by 6 bases and 5 bases, with 7 bases remaining between them. Germline-derived CDR1 and CDR2 are MNHNY and SVGAGI (reference sequence). The CDR3 protein is CASSRTTEAFF. The CDR3 DNA reads as TGTGCCAGCAGCCGTACTACTGAAGCTTTCTTT.

The chain carries TRBV4-3 and TRBJ1-6; TRBD1 aligns across 8 bases. In germline, CDR1 is LGHNA, CDR2 YSLEER. The CDR3 spans 15 residues. V was clipped by 4 bases and J by 9 bases; unmatched bases: 8. The CDR3 is CASSPSTGGLSPLHF. Written as DNA, the CDR3 is TGCGCCAGCAGCCCGTCCACAGGGGGTCTTTCACCCCTCCACTTT.

In its sample, this clone was seen once. The rearrangement links TRBV6-6 to TRBJ1-3, with a weak D call TRBD1 (6 bases). CDR1 MNHNY and CDR2 SVGAGI come from the germline V gene (reference sequence). The CDR3 is 15 residues long. Trimming left V 7 bases short and J 0 bases short, with 13 bases between. The CDR3 here is CASTLGHYSGNTIYF. The CDR3 coding sequence is TGTGCCAGCACTCTGGGACATTACTCTGGAAACACCATATATTTT.

The table lists this clone with a count of one. This chain connects TRBV4-2 to TRBJ1-3, with D unclear. In germline, CDR1 is LGHNA, CDR2 YNFKEQ. This CDR3 comprises 16 residues. Trimming left V 1 base short and J 0 bases short, with 10 bases between. CDR3 sequence (DNA): TGTGCCAGCAGCCAAGTAGAAGATTTCTCTGGAAACACCATATATTTT. This sequence encodes CASSQVEDFSGNTIYF.

The chain carries TRBV6-1 and TRBJ1-6, with TRBD1 matching over 10 bases. From germline, CDR1 is MNHNS and CDR2 SASEGT. The CDR3 runs to 15 residues. V gave up 6 bases and J gave up 9 bases; unmatched junction bases: 8. The CDR3 loop is CASRRQGATGSPLHF. For the CDR3, the DNA is TGTGCCAGCAGAAGACAGGGGGCTACGGGTTCACCCCTCCACTTT.

This chain uses TRBV27 with TRBJ1-6, with 9 bases that match TRBD1. The germline CDR1 and CDR2 sequences are MNHEY and SMNVEV (reference sequence). The junction had 3 bases not matched to a gene; V was cut back by 4 bases and J by 5 bases. The CDR3 sequence is 15 residues long. This chain's CDR3 is CASSSRDRDNSPLHF. CDR3 sequence (DNA): TGTGCCAGCAGTTCCCGGGACAGGGATAATTCACCCCTCCACTTT.

This clone showed up just a few times. The chain employs TRBV5-5 and TRBJ2-7, with 9 bases identical to TRBD2. The trim removed 2 bases at V and 1 base at J, leaving 4 bases unmatched. CDR1 is SGHKS, CDR2 YYEKEE, per germline (reference sequence). The CDR3 spans 15 residues. The CDR3 DNA reads TGTGCCAGCAGCTTCCTAGCGGGGAATTCCTACGAGCAGTACTTC. It translates to CASSFLAGNSYEQYF.

The rearrangement links TRBV5-6 to TRBJ2-7; tentative D call: TRBD2 (6 bases). This CDR3 contains 15 residues. CDR1 is SGHDT and CDR2 is YYEEEE in the germline V gene. Between the trimmed V and J ends, which lost 2 bases and 1 base, there was a span of 13 bases. The CDR3 here is CASSLGGFKSYEQYF. The CDR3 DNA is TGTGCCAGCAGCTTAGGAGGGTTCAAATCCTACGAGCAGTACTTC.

The chain joins TRBV10-3 to TRBJ2-7; 9 bases agree with TRBD1. The CDR3 extends over 13 amino acids. The junction had 6 bases not matched to a gene; V was cut back by 6 bases and J by 6 bases. Per germline, CDR1 ENHRY and CDR2 SYGVKD. The CDR3 protein is CAISLDRGSEQYF. The CDR3 DNA is TGTGCCATCAGCCTGGACAGGGGTAGCGAGCAGTACTTC.

This clone was recorded only once. This chain uses TRBV7-2 with TRBJ2-1; 10 bases line up with TRBD2. CDR1 is SGHTA, CDR2 FQGNSA, per germline. J lost 5 bases, V lost 8 bases, and 9 bases had no gene match. The CDR3 consists of 15 residues. CDR3 DNA sequence: TGTGCCAGCCGCATATTAGCGGGGGGCAACAATGAGCAGTTCTTC. Amino acids: CASRILAGGNNEQFF. The full variable domain, rest sourced from reference TRBV7-2 and TRBJ2-1, is GAGVSQSPSNKVTEKGKDVELRCDPISGHTALYWYRQSLGQGLEFLIYFQGNSAPDKSGLPSDRFSAERTGGSVSTLTIQRTQQEDSAVYLCASRILAGGNNEQFFGPGTRLTVL.

There are a few counts of this clone. This chain connects TRBV5-1 to TRBJ2-1; maybe TRBD2 (5 bases). V gave up 4 bases and J gave up 8 bases, with 16 bases separating them. The CDR3 runs to 14 residues. CDR1 and CDR2 (germline): SGHRS, YFSETQ. CDR3 sequence: CASSPNSGRDEQFF. The CDR3 coding sequence is TGCGCCAGCAGCCCTAACAGCGGTCGTGATGAGCAGTTCTTC.

On this clone itself: Germline is not matched at one junction end, which may reflect a read error. The chain employs TRBV7-9 and TRBJ2-3; D not resolved. CDR3 length: 10 amino acids. Per germline, CDR1 SEHNR and CDR2 FQNEAQ (reference sequence). CDR3 nucleotides: TGTTCCAGCAGCCTTGATACGCAGTATTTT. Protein sequence: CSSSLDTQYF.

This clone was recorded only once. The chain recombines TRBV2 with TRBJ1-4; D uncertain. CDR3 size: 12 residues. Trimming cost V 7 bases and J 8 bases, with 11 bases left between them. CDR1 is SNHLY and CDR2 is FYNNEI in the germline V gene. DNA for the CDR3: TGTGCCAGCATGCGGCTCAAGGAAAAACTGTTTTTT. It yields the protein CASMRLKEKLFF.